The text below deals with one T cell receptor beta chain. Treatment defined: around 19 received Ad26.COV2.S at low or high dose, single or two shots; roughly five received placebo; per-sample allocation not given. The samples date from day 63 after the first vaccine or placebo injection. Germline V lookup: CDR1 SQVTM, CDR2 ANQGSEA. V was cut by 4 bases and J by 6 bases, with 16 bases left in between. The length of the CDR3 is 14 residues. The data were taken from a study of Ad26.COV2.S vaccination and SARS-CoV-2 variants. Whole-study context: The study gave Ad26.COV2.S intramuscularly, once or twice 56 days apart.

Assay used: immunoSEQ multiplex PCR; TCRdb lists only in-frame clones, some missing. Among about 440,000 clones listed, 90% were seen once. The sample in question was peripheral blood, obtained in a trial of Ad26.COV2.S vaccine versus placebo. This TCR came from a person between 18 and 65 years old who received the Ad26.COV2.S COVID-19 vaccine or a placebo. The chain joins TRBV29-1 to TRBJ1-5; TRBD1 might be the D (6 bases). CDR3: CSVAQQGGSQPQHF. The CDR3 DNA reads TGCAGCGTTGCACAACAGGGTGGTAGTCAGCCCCAGCATTTT. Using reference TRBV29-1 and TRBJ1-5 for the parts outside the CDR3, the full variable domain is SAVISQKPSRDICQRGTSLTIQCQVDSQVTMMFWYRQQPGQSLTLIATANQGSEATYESGFVIDKFPISRPNLTFSTLTVSNMSPEDSSIYLCSVAQQGGSQPQHFGDGTRLSIL.